This record looks at one TCR beta chain sequence and its context. TCRdb keeps only in-frame clones here, not all; method: immunoSEQ multiplex PCR. The sample lists about 44,000 clones, 80% to 90% occurring once. The record originates from a study of blood T cell repertoires in COVID-19. Study-wide background: T cells, B-cell-depleted T cells, or PBMCs supplied cDNA or gDNA.

The germline V and J ends were trimmed by 1 base and 9 bases, with 6 bases remaining between them. CDR1 and CDR2 from the germline V gene are LNHDA and SQIVND (reference sequence). This CDR3 is built from 11 residues. V is TRBV19 and J is TRBJ1-1, with unresolved D. The receptor's source is a man between 70 and 80 years old with active COVID-19. The specimen sequenced was peripheral blood. The CDR3 coding sequence is TGTGCCAGTAGTATAGGAACACAAGCTTTCTTT. This sequence encodes CASSIGTQAFF.